These T cell receptor beta chains were read from a single sample in a study of shared clonotypes between healthy human individuals. Clones were read by immunoSEQ multiplex PCR, and TCRdb kept only the in-frame ones, dropping some. The sample has some 530,000 clones; roughly 80% are singletons. Sequencing used PBMCs. These TCRs come from a middle-aged woman in good health. Some clones in this sample may be carry-over from other donors' samples. Both conserved end residues are part of each CDR3. A D gene is named only where the DNA matches it firmly. Some rows mark clone size as missing; the rest say once, few, many or name a class of expanded clone.

v_gene: TRBV14; d_gene: NA; abundance: NA; j_gene: TRBJ2-5; CDR3nt: TGTGCCAGCAGCCGAGACAGAGTCCAAGAGACCCAGTACTTC; CDR3aa: CASSRDRVQETQYF
v_gene: TRBV19; d_gene: TRBD1; abundance: NA; j_gene: TRBJ2-2; CDR3nt: TGTGCCAGTAGTTCCCCCCCCTGGGACAGGCCGAACACCGGGGAGCTGTTTTTT; CDR3aa: CASSSPPWDRPNTGELFF
v_gene: TRBV5-1; d_gene: TRBD2; abundance: few; j_gene: TRBJ2-7; CDR3nt: TGCGCCAGCAGCTATATCTTACGGACTAGCGGAGAGCAGTACTTC; CDR3aa: CASSYILRTSGEQYF
v_gene: TRBV6-1; d_gene: TRBD2; abundance: NA; j_gene: TRBJ2-1; CDR3nt: TGTGCCAGCACTCGAGCGGGAGGTACCAATGAGCAGTTCTTC; CDR3aa: CASTRAGGTNEQFF
v_gene: TRBV19; d_gene: NA; abundance: NA; j_gene: TRBJ1-2; CDR3nt: TGTGCCAGTAGTATAAGAGAGAAGAGGTACACCTTC; CDR3aa: CASSIREKRYTF
v_gene: TRBV5-1; d_gene: TRBD1; abundance: NA; j_gene: TRBJ2-5; CDR3nt: TGCGCCAGCAGCCCGACAGGGTTCGAAGAGACCCAGTACTTC; CDR3aa: CASSPTGFEETQYF
v_gene: TRBV10-3; d_gene: NA; abundance: NA; j_gene: TRBJ1-2; CDR3nt: TGTGCCATCAGTGAGGAGGGGGGCGGCTACACCTTC; CDR3aa: CAISEEGGGYTF
v_gene: TRBV7-6; d_gene: NA; abundance: NA; j_gene: TRBJ2-1; CDR3nt: TGTGCCAGCAGCTTTCGCCAGGACTTCCTTTACAATGAGCAGTTCTTC; CDR3aa: CASSFRQDFLYNEQFF
v_gene: TRBV28; d_gene: TRBD2; abundance: NA; j_gene: TRBJ2-5; CDR3nt: TGTGCCAGCAGTAAGGGACTAGCGGGAGGTGGCGAGACCCAGTACTTC; CDR3aa: CASSKGLAGGGETQYF
v_gene: TRBV6-1; d_gene: TRBD1; abundance: NA; j_gene: TRBJ1-5; CDR3nt: TGTGCCAGCAGTCCCGGGACAGGGGGCTGGTTGCCCCAGCATTTT; CDR3aa: CASSPGTGGWLPQHF
v_gene: TRBV28; d_gene: TRBD2; abundance: NA; j_gene: TRBJ2-1; CDR3nt: TGTGCCAGCAGTTTAAAGTCCCGACTAACTAGCGCCTACAATGAGCAGTTCTTC; CDR3aa: CASSLKSRLTSAYNEQFF
v_gene: TRBV28; d_gene: TRBD2; abundance: NA; j_gene: TRBJ2-2; CDR3nt: TGTGCCAGTGACGGCTGGCGGGGGGCGAACACCGGGGAGCTGTTTTTT; CDR3aa: CASDGWRGANTGELFF
v_gene: TRBV27; d_gene: NA; abundance: NA; j_gene: TRBJ1-1; CDR3nt: TGTGCCAGCAGTCCCCGGCGGTCCAACAGGCAGCATCGCTCCATGAACACTGAAGCTTTCTTT; CDR3aa: CASSPRRSNRQHRSMNTEAFF
v_gene: TRBV7-6; d_gene: TRBD2; abundance: few; j_gene: TRBJ2-1; CDR3nt: TGTGCCAGCAGCTTTTTTACTAGCGCCTACAATGAGCAGTTCTTC; CDR3aa: CASSFFTSAYNEQFF
v_gene: TRBV7-2; d_gene: NA; abundance: NA; j_gene: TRBJ2-3; CDR3nt: TGTGCCAGCAGCTTAGCGGGAGGCGCAGATACGCAGTATTTT; CDR3aa: CASSLAGGADTQYF
v_gene: TRBV25-1; d_gene: NA; abundance: NA; j_gene: TRBJ1-2; CDR3nt: TGTGCCAGCAGTGAAGGAGGAAGCCAGGGGAACTATGGCTACACCTTC; CDR3aa: CASSEGGSQGNYGYTF
v_gene: TRBV10-3; d_gene: NA; abundance: NA; j_gene: TRBJ2-3; CDR3nt: TGTGCCATCAGTGCTGGATGGGGGGGCTCGATAACAGATACGCAGTATTTT; CDR3aa: CAISAGWGGSITDTQYF
v_gene: TRBV10-3; d_gene: NA; abundance: many; j_gene: TRBJ1-4; CDR3nt: TGTGCCATCAGTGGCAGGGCTAATGAAAAACTGTTTTTT; CDR3aa: CAISGRANEKLFF
v_gene: TRBV5-1; d_gene: NA; abundance: NA; j_gene: TRBJ2-1; CDR3nt: TGCGCCAGCAGCTCTACTAGGGTCGGTAATGAGCAGTTCTTC; CDR3aa: CASSSTRVGNEQFF
v_gene: TRBV21-1; d_gene: NA; abundance: many; j_gene: TRBJ1-5; CDR3nt: TGTGCCAGCAGCAAAGGAGGGAGCAATCAGCCCCAGCATTTT; CDR3aa: CASSKGGSNQPQHF
v_gene: TRBV7-6; d_gene: TRBD2; abundance: NA; j_gene: TRBJ2-7; CDR3nt: TGTGCCAGCAGCTTTCTAGCGGGAGACCACGAGCAGTACTTC; CDR3aa: CASSFLAGDHEQYF
v_gene: TRBV5-5; d_gene: NA; abundance: NA; j_gene: TRBJ1-3; CDR3nt: TGTGCCAGCAGCCAGGGGATCAGCTCTGGAAACACCATATATTTT; CDR3aa: CASSQGISSGNTIYF
v_gene: TRBV30; d_gene: NA; abundance: NA; j_gene: TRBJ2-7; CDR3nt: TGTGCCACCTCACCGGGACGGATTTCCTACGAGCAGTACTTC; CDR3aa: CATSPGRISYEQYF
v_gene: TRBV5-1; d_gene: TRBD2; abundance: NA; j_gene: TRBJ2-7; CDR3nt: TGCGCCAGCAGCTTAGCGGGAGGGAACTACGAGCAGTACTTC; CDR3aa: CASSLAGGNYEQYF